This entry lists 2 T cell receptor beta chains sequenced from one sample in a study of cytomegalovirus exposure and HLA in healthy donors. The PCR was carried out with 60 Vbeta primers and 13 Jbeta primers. The method was immunoSEQ multiplex PCR; TCRdb's version includes in-frame clones alone and lacks a portion of them. Counted here are around 150,000 clones, around 63% occurring once; the ten biggest clones make up 1.5% to 2%. The sample comprised PBMCs. The receptors stem from a human donor in good health.

The chain combines TRBV10-3 with TRBJ2-5; TRBD2 matches 7 bases. The better agreement between TRBJ2-7 and the DNA end casts doubt on the J call. The germline CDR1 and CDR2 sequences are ENHRY and SYGVKD. The CDR3 has 15 amino acids. The CDR3 region has the DNA TGTGCCATCAGTGTCACAGCGGGAAGGTCCTACGAGCAGTACTTC. This gives the protein CAISVTAGRSYEQYF.

This clone was seen only a few times. The chain has TRBV7-2 and TRBJ2-7, with a weak D call TRBD2 (5 bases). Germline assignment: CDR1 SGHTA and CDR2 FQGNSA. The CDR3 totals 15 residues. V was clipped by 5 bases and J by 4 bases, with 18 bases between them. In nucleotides, the CDR3 is TGTGCCAGCAGCGTCAGTGGACTTGGGGTATACGAGCAGTACTTC. Translation gives CASSVSGLGVYEQYF.